Listed here is a single TCR beta chain. The junction had 8 bases not matched to a gene; V was cut back by 7 bases and J by 1 base. CDR1 is SGHVS, CDR2 FQNEAQ, per germline. This CDR3 region has 15 residues. This sample is part of a study of blood T cell repertoires in COVID-19. The overall study: The study drew acute and convalescent COVID-19 samples from the United States, Italy and Spain.

Authors' data handling: Reference gene primer amplification gave estimated nucleated cell counts. Assay used: immunoSEQ multiplex PCR; TCRdb lists only in-frame clones, some missing. V and J calls and clone size are copied from that table; D and trimming were computed from the DNA. Of 150,000 to 200,000 clones in the sample, approximately 80% were seen once. The sequencing input was peripheral blood. V and J are TRBV7-8 and TRBJ2-7; 9 positions match TRBD1. The origin of this receptor is a human donor in a cohort sampled during active COVID-19. CDR3 coding DNA: TGTGCCAGCACGGATTACGGGACAGGGTCCTACGAGCAGTACTTC. This translates into CASTDYGTGSYEQYF.